A single sample gave rise to the 14 T cell receptor beta chains below, sequenced in a study of blood T cell repertoires in COVID-19. TCRdb keeps only in-frame clones here, not all; method: immunoSEQ multiplex PCR. The sample shows some 260,000 clones, roughly 91% of them seen only once. Material for sequencing was PBMCs or T cells enriched from blood (not recorded which). The receptors derive from a man between 40 and 49 years old who had recovered from COVID-19.

The chain couples TRBV6-1 to TRBJ1-1; 8 nucleotides line up with TRBD1. Germline trimming cut 5 bases from V and 4 bases from J; bases unmatched to any gene: 6. Germline-derived CDR1 and CDR2 are MNHNS and SASEGT. CDR3 length equals 14 residues. DNA for the CDR3: TGTGCCAGCAGTTTTACAGGGGGGATCACTGAAGCTTTCTTT. Protein sequence: CASSFTGGITEAFF.

This clone was seen a single time. The chain couples TRBV5-1 to TRBJ2-6, with TRBD1 as a possible D gene (6 bases). The CDR3 covers 17 residues. Germline V gene sequence: CDR1 SGHRS, CDR2 YFSETQ. V was clipped by 4 bases and J by 1 base, with 15 bases between them. This CDR3 reads CASSHGTSFSGANVLTF. The CDR3 nucleotides are TGCGCCAGCAGCCACGGGACATCCTTTTCTGGGGCCAACGTCCTGACTTTC.

The chain couples TRBV4-1 to TRBJ2-1; 7 bases fit TRBD2. This CDR3 spans 15 amino acids. Germline CDR1 and CDR2: MGHRA and YSYEKL. V lost 2 bases and J lost 9; bases outside the gene matches: 10. The DNA of the CDR3 is TGCGCCAGCAGCCAAAGGCCGCTAGCGGACGGTGAGCAGTTCTTC. Its translation: CASSQRPLADGEQFF.

The chain combines TRBV7-2 with TRBJ2-7; D might be TRBD2 (5 bases). Germline lookup yields CDR1 SGHTA and CDR2 FQGNSA. The CDR3 length is 14 residues. V was cut by 5 bases and J by 2 bases, with 13 bases left in between. CDR3 in amino acids: CASSPIAITYEQYF. The CDR3, as DNA: TGTGCCAGCAGCCCAATAGCGATAACCTACGAGCAGTACTTC.

The chain combines TRBV2 with TRBJ2-1; D may be TRBD2 (5 bases). CDR1 is SNHLY, CDR2 FYNNEI, per germline. This CDR3 region has 10 residues. The ends were cut back, 9 bases at V and 6 bases at J, with 6 bases in the middle. The chain's CDR3 is CARGSNEQFF. The CDR3, as DNA: TGTGCCAGAGGGAGCAATGAGCAGTTCTTC.

The chain combines TRBV2 with TRBJ1-5; a weak D match, TRBD1 (6 bases). The CDR3 runs to 12 residues. The V gene lost 3 bases and the J gene lost 11 bases, with 11 bases spanning the gap. The germline gives CDR1 SNHLY, CDR2 FYNNEI. DNA for the CDR3: TGTGCCAGCAGTGATAGGGGGATGACCCAGCATTTT. Its protein product is CASSDRGMTQHF.

The chain uses TRBV7-3 and TRBJ2-3; TRBD2 is a possible D gene (6 bases). The CDR3 has 14 residues. Germline CDR1 reads SGHTA; CDR2 reads FQGTGA. The V gene lost 0 bases and the J gene lost 7 bases, with 11 bases spanning the gap. The CDR3 sequence: CASSLTSGANTQYF. In DNA, the CDR3 is TGTGCCAGCAGCTTAACGTCGGGAGCAAATACGCAGTATTTT.

This sequence joins TRBV30 and TRBJ1-1; D is possibly TRBD1 (5 bases). Trimming removed 0 bases at V and 3 bases at J, with 8 bases between. Germline-derived CDR1 and CDR2 are GTSNPN and SVGIG (reference sequence). The CDR3 runs 13 residues. Written as DNA, the CDR3 is TGTGCCTGGAGTGTATCGGGGGACACTGAAGCTTTCTTT. The encoded protein is CAWSVSGDTEAFF.

As concerns this clone: Other DNA sequences within the sample encode an identical CDR3. The V and J genes are TRBV10-2 and TRBJ1-3, with a possible D match to TRBD1 (5 bases). V lost 0 bases to trimming and J lost 4 bases, with 13 bases between them. Germline CDR1 and CDR2: WSHSY and SAAADI. This CDR3 is 16 amino acids long. CDR3 in DNA: TGCGCCAGCAGTGAGTCAGCAGGGTCGTCCGGAAACACCATATATTTT. It yields the protein CASSESAGSSGNTIYF.

The rearrangement joins TRBV10-2 to TRBJ1-3; D remains ambiguous. V was clipped by 0 bases and J by 0 bases, with 9 bases between them. CDR3 length: 16 residues. Per the germline V gene, CDR1 is WSHSY and CDR2 is SAAADI. The CDR3 DNA is TGCGCCAGCAGTGAGTCGCACTCGAGCTCTGGAAACACCATATATTTT. Protein product: CASSESHSSSGNTIYF.

The chain recombines TRBV6-2 or TRBV6-3 with TRBJ1-1, with D uncertain. Germline assignment: CDR1 MNHEY and CDR2 SVGEGT. The V gene lost 2 bases and the J gene lost 6 bases, with 16 bases spanning the gap. The CDR3 has 15 residues. The CDR3 protein is CASSYDLGEVSEAFF. Here the CDR3 DNA reads TGTGCCAGCAGTTACGATCTGGGAGAAGTCTCTGAAGCTTTCTTT.

V is TRBV21-1 and J is TRBJ2-3; the D call in the table, TRBD2, was not verified against the DNA. TRBV21-1 counts as a pseudogene. The CDR3 runs 14 residues. The CDR3 region is CASSKDGRTDTQYF. In DNA, the CDR3 is TGTGCCAGCAGCAAAGACGGGAGAACAGATACGCAGTATTTT.

The chain has TRBV7-2 and TRBJ1-1, with D possibly TRBD1 on 6 matching bases. The CDR3 is 14 amino acids. Deletions cut 6 bases from V and 1 base from J, with 12 bases between. The germline CDR1 and CDR2 sequences are SGHTA and FQGNSA. This chain's CDR3 is CASRKDRSNTEAFF. The CDR3 DNA reads TGTGCCAGCAGGAAGGACAGATCGAACACTGAAGCTTTCTTT.

This clone was found many times. The chain couples TRBV18 to TRBJ1-1; unclear D gene. This CDR3 is 14 amino acids long. Germline CDR1 KGHSH, CDR2 LQKENI. V was clipped by 3 bases and J by 5 bases, with 13 bases between them. CDR3 amino acids: CASSPPRVETEAFF. As DNA, the CDR3 is TGTGCCAGCTCACCGCCTAGAGTTGAAACTGAAGCTTTCTTT.